The 23 T cell receptor beta chains listed next were all sequenced from one sample in a study of blood T cell repertoires in COVID-19. Data came from immunoSEQ multiplex PCR; TCRdb stores just in-frame clones and leaves some out. The sample holds around 190,000 clones, approximately 91% seen once. The specimen sequenced was peripheral blood. The receptors come from a man aged 18 to 29 with active or convalescent COVID-19.

J is TRBJ1-2 and V is TRBV2; weak D call: TRBD1 (5 bases). Germline V gives CDR1 SNHLY, CDR2 FYNNEI. V was shortened by 6 bases and J by 0 bases, with 14 bases between the two germline ends. The CDR3 spans 15 residues. CDR3 protein: CASSLGRGTNYGYTF. The CDR3 bases are TGTGCCAGCAGCCTCGGGAGGGGAACTAACTATGGCTACACCTTC.

The V call is TRBV5-1, the J call TRBJ2-1; 11 nucleotides agree with TRBD2. Germline CDR1 reads SGHRS; CDR2 reads YFSETQ. The CDR3 sequence is 15 residues long. Trimming removed 2 bases from V and 6 bases from J; junction bases left unmatched: 4. CDR3 residues: CASSFSGGVLNEQFF. The CDR3, as DNA: TGCGCCAGCAGCTTTAGCGGGGGGGTCCTCAATGAGCAGTTCTTC.

The chain carries TRBV6-4 and TRBJ2-2; D might be TRBD2 (5 bases). There are 13 residues in the CDR3. Germline CDR1 MRHNA, CDR2 SNTAGT. V was trimmed by 2 bases and J by 8 bases, leaving 9 bases between them. The CDR3 loop is CASSDERTGELFF. The CDR3 nucleotides read TGTGCCAGCAGTGACGAGAGGACTGGGGAGCTGTTTTTT.

The chain couples TRBV7-9 to TRBJ1-2; 7 bases fit TRBD1. Germline values: CDR1 SEHNR, CDR2 FQNEAQ (reference sequence). The V segment lost 6 bases and the J segment 4 bases; nucleotides outside the gene matches: 8. The CDR3 length is 14 residues. CDR3: CASSWIRDSYGYTF. For the CDR3, the DNA is TGTGCCAGCAGTTGGATCCGGGACAGCTATGGCTACACCTTC.

The V gene is TRBV2, the J gene TRBJ1-3; no firm D call. Germline V lookup: CDR1 SNHLY, CDR2 FYNNEI. The V and J ends lost 3 bases and 2 bases respectively, with 8 bases between them. The CDR3 is made up of 14 amino acids. The CDR3 is CASSEDGAGNTIYF. CDR3 DNA sequence: TGTGCCAGCAGTGAGGATGGAGCTGGAAACACCATATATTTT.

Here the CDR3 DNA reads TGTGCCAGCAGAGACGACAGACGAAACAACTATGGCTACACCTTC. As protein: CASRDDRRNNYGYTF. V usage is TRBV6-5 and J usage is TRBJ1-2, with a tentative D call TRBD1 (5 bases). In germline, CDR1 is MNHEY, CDR2 SVGAGI. The CDR3 sequence is 15 residues long. Trimming removed 6 bases from V and 2 bases from J, with 16 bases in between.

This clone was detected only a few times. The CDR3 is CAWSHAGRVGDTQYF. The CDR3 coding sequence is TGTGCCTGGAGCCATGCAGGGAGGGTAGGTGATACGCAGTATTTT. The genes are TRBV30 and TRBJ2-3, with 7 bases that match TRBD2. The CDR3 sequence is 15 residues long. Germline lookup yields CDR1 GTSNPN and CDR2 SVGIG (reference sequence). The junction had 12 bases not matched to a gene; V was cut back by 3 bases and J by 6 bases.

The gene calls are TRBV4-1 and TRBJ2-1, with 9 positions matching TRBD1. The CDR3 covers 16 residues. V shed 7 bases, J shed 0 bases, and the junction held 7 bases outside the gene matches. Per the germline V gene, CDR1 is MGHRA and CDR2 is YSYEKL. The CDR3 here is CASKDEQGASYNEQFF. The CDR3 DNA reads as TGCGCCAGCAAGGACGAACAGGGGGCCTCCTACAATGAGCAGTTCTTC.

This clone turned up a few times. CDR3: CASSELVAGVTDTQYF. The DNA of the CDR3 is TGTGCCAGCAGTGAATTAGTAGCGGGGGTCACAGATACGCAGTATTTT. This chain joins TRBV6-1 and TRBJ2-3, with 9 bases fitting TRBD2. CDR1 is MNHNS and CDR2 is SASEGT in the germline V gene. This CDR3 is built from 16 residues. V lost 2 bases to trimming and J lost 2 bases; unmatched junction nucleotides: 5.

The chain combines TRBV7-6 with TRBJ1-3; 7 bases line up with TRBD1. Germline trimming cut 2 bases from V and 2 bases from J; bases unmatched to any gene: 6. Germline loops: CDR1 SGHVS, CDR2 FNYEAQ. The CDR3 loop spans 16 amino acids. This chain's CDR3 is CASSLQQGSAGNTIYF. In DNA, the CDR3 is TGTGCCAGCAGCTTACAACAGGGGAGCGCTGGAAACACCATATATTTT.

The chain links TRBV23-1 to TRBJ2-2, with 8 positions matching TRBD2. TRBV23-1 is recorded as an ORF, its role being uncertain. J was trimmed by 0 bases and V by 9 bases; bases with no gene match: 3. The CDR3 spans 14 residues. The CDR3 DNA follows: TGCGCCAGGGTAGCGGGGCCGAACACCGGGGAGCTGTTTTTT. This codes for CARVAGPNTGELFF.

J is TRBJ2-5 and V is TRBV29-1; possibly TRBD2 for D (7 bases). Germline loops: CDR1 SQVTM, CDR2 ANQGSEA. CDR3 length equals 12 residues. Trimming shortened V by 6 bases and J by 4 bases, and 12 bases separated the two germline ends. CDR3 sequence reads: CSVRRGAETQYF. CDR3 DNA sequence: TGCAGCGTCCGACGGGGGGCAGAGACCCAGTACTTC.

The rearrangement joins TRBV7-8 to TRBJ1-6; D unclear. CDR1 and CDR2 from the germline V gene are SGHVS and FQNEAQ. Between the trimmed V and J ends, which lost 5 bases and 7 bases, there was a span of 18 bases. This CDR3 is 16 amino acids long. Here the CDR3 DNA reads TGTGCCAGCAGCCTCGAGGGTGGGAGCGGAAATTCACCCCTCCACTTT. Protein sequence: CASSLEGGSGNSPLHF.

This chain links TRBV27 with TRBJ2-1, with D perhaps TRBD1 (5 bases). The germline CDR1 and CDR2 sequences are MNHEY and SMNVEV (reference sequence). Trimming took off 8 bases at V and 9 bases at J, with 11 bases between the two ends. This CDR3 spans 11 amino acids. CDR3 sequence reads: CASWGVGEQFF. For the CDR3, the DNA is TGTGCCAGCTGGGGCGTAGGTGAGCAGTTCTTC.

The chain carries TRBV5-4 and TRBJ2-3; 11 nucleotides align to TRBD2. Germline lookup yields CDR1 SGHNT and CDR2 YYREEE (reference sequence). Trimming removed 0 bases from V and 0 bases from J; junction bases left unmatched: 6. The CDR3 loop spans 18 amino acids. CDR3 residues: CASSLEASGGPSTDTQYF. The DNA for the CDR3 is TGTGCCAGCAGCTTGGAGGCTAGCGGGGGGCCCAGCACAGATACGCAGTATTTT.

The rearrangement joins TRBV5-5 to TRBJ2-5; TRBD2 matches 9 bases. Losses at the gene ends were 4 bases for V and 5 bases for J; bases not matched to a gene: 12. The CDR3 is made up of 16 amino acids. Germline V lookup: CDR1 SGHKS, CDR2 YYEKEE (reference sequence). CDR3 amino acids: CASSGGGAGGSETQYF. The CDR3 DNA follows: TGTGCCAGCAGCGGAGGGGGAGCGGGAGGTTCGGAGACCCAGTACTTC.

V and J are TRBV19 and TRBJ2-7; D not certain. Germline V CDR1 and CDR2: LNHDA, SQIVND (reference sequence). The CDR3 is made up of 14 amino acids. Between the trimmed V and J ends, which lost 7 bases and 3 bases, there was a span of 16 bases. CDR3 loop: CASTPTNDFYEQYF. CDR3 nucleotides: TGTGCCAGTACACCCACAAACGACTTCTACGAGCAGTACTTC.

The genes are TRBV14 and TRBJ2-5; the match to TRBD2 covers 11 bases. The CDR3 has 14 amino acids. V lost 5 bases, J lost 4 bases, and 3 bases stayed unmatched. In germline, CDR1 is SGHDN, CDR2 FVKESK. CDR3 amino acids: CASSFTSGGETQYF. CDR3 coding DNA: TGTGCCAGCAGCTTTACTAGCGGGGGAGAGACCCAGTACTTC.

This clone was observed once. The chain links TRBV12-3 or TRBV12-4 to TRBJ1-5, with a tentative D call TRBD1 (6 bases). The CDR3 spans 12 residues. Between the trimmed V and J ends, which lost 1 base and 9 bases, there was a span of 7 bases. CDR3 amino acids: CASSLGGLPQHF. As DNA, the CDR3 is TGTGCCAGCAGTTTAGGGGGGCTGCCCCAGCATTTT.

Comments on this clone: The sample holds other DNA sequences that translate to the same CDR3. This sequence joins TRBV18 and TRBJ2-7; weak D call: TRBD1 (5 bases). The CDR3 contains 13 residues. Germline CDR1 is KGHSH and CDR2 is LQKENI. Trimming removed 3 bases from V and 1 base from J, with 7 bases in between. This CDR3 is CASSPQGSYEQYF. For the CDR3, the DNA is TGTGCCAGCTCACCGCAGGGTTCCTACGAGCAGTACTTC.

The CDR3 coding sequence is TGTGCCATCGGGGACAGGGGTAGCAATCAGCCCCAGCATTTT. It yields the protein CAIGDRGSNQPQHF. The chain employs TRBV10-3 and TRBJ1-5; 10 positions match TRBD1. The J segment lost 0 bases and the V segment lost 8 bases, leaving 1 base of the junction unmatched. The CDR3 consists of 14 residues. CDR1 and CDR2 from the germline V gene are ENHRY and SYGVKD.

In its sample, this clone was seen a few times. The gene calls are TRBV7-9 and TRBJ1-1, with D hard to call. V was clipped by 3 bases and J by 6 bases, with 11 bases between them. The CDR3 spans 13 residues. CDR1 is SEHNR and CDR2 is FQNEAQ in the germline V gene (reference sequence). The CDR3 nucleotides are TGTGCCAGCAGCTTTTCTTGGGCGTCTGAAGCTTTCTTT. This sequence encodes CASSFSWASEAFF.

The gene calls are TRBV5-4 and TRBJ2-3; the D is unclear. This CDR3 contains 16 residues. Germline V gene sequence: CDR1 SGHNT, CDR2 YYREEE (reference sequence). The V gene lost 2 bases and the J gene lost 2 bases, with 15 bases spanning the gap. CDR3 in amino acids: CASSFLMELSTDTQYF. The CDR3 DNA is TGTGCCAGCAGCTTTCTCATGGAGCTATCCACAGATACGCAGTATTTT.